This entry describes one T cell receptor (beta chain). Here immunoSEQ multiplex PCR was the method, and the copy in TCRdb shows in-frame clones only, minus some. The sample shows 60,000 to 75,000 clones, 75% to 95% of them seen only once. The data originate from a study of T cell changes during pregnancy in multiple sclerosis. V lost 0 bases to trimming and J lost 4 bases, with 13 bases between them. Per germline, CDR1 SGDLS and CDR2 YYNGEE. This CDR3 is 15 amino acids long. Source: peripheral blood, taken before pregnancy. This receptor was obtained from a female donor with multiple sclerosis, enrolled in a pregnancy study. This chain connects TRBV9 to TRBJ1-1; tentative D call: TRBD1 (5 bases). CDR3 protein: CASSVAAGGSTEAFF. DNA for the CDR3: TGTGCCAGCAGCGTAGCTGCGGGGGGTAGCACTGAAGCTTTCTTT.